This TCR beta chain was sequenced during a study of T cells in Graves' hyperthyroidism and ophthalmopathy. This clonotype has at least ten counts. Its antigen is unidentified. Study-wide results and limits: The authors' 13 V-J model separated ophthalmopathy from stable hyperthyroidism.

The PBMCs were taken from approximately 9 ml of fresh peripheral blood. Germline V gives CDR1 MDHEN, CDR2 SYDVKM. The ends lost 6 bases at V and 1 base at J; junction bases unmatched: 9. This CDR3 has 16 residues. The TCR beta CDR3 regions underwent amplification using RNA transcripts as the source. HTBI primers were employed in a first-round RT-PCR of the TCR CDR3. One entry per CDR3 protein results from TCRdb running MiXCR on the multiplex PCR reads. This sample yields 300,000 to 350,000 distinct CDR3 sequences, of which roughly a fifth are seen a single time; 50% belongs to the top ten. Sequencing was carried out using blood. This sequence joins TRBV28 and TRBJ2-4; TRBD1 aligns across 7 bases. This sequence originates from a woman between 45 and 65 years old with Graves' hyperthyroidism. The CDR3 bases are TGTGCCAGCAGCCCGACAGGGAAGATGGCCAAAAACATTCAGTACTTC. Translated: CASSPTGKMAKNIQYF.